The entry below gives a single T cell receptor beta chain sequence along with its context. The antigen is undetermined. Germline CDR1 is SGHRS and CDR2 is YFSETQ. Trimming removed 5 bases from V and 5 bases from J; junction bases left unmatched: 11. The CDR3 runs 15 residues. Measured with immunoSEQ multiplex PCR; TCRdb has only the in-frame clones, and not every one. Found here are approximately 32,000 clones, roughly 45% of them singletons; the top ten hold approximately 17%. Around 1.8 micrograms of genomic DNA (from cryopreserved PBMCs) were used for TCR beta libraries. This entry belongs to a study of cytotoxic CD8 clonotypes in ibrutinib-treated CLL. Overall study context: Median treatment time before response sampling was approximately twelve months, range 6 to 36. Broader study findings: Baseline clonality exceeded age-matched healthy donors and tracked circulating CD8+ T-cell counts. Public clonotypes proved infrequent, and on treatment they shrank or remained steady.

The sequenced sample was PBMCs, obtained before ibrutinib treatment. This receptor was taken from a human donor with chronic lymphocytic leukemia. The chain employs TRBV5-1 and TRBJ2-5; 8 nucleotides agree with TRBD2. The CDR3 loop is CASRVSRTSFETQYF. The CDR3 DNA reads TGCGCCAGCAGGGTCTCAAGGACTAGCTTTGAGACCCAGTACTTC.